This entry concerns a single TCR beta chain. The antigen remains unidentified. A junction boundary mismatches the germline segment, possibly from a read error. The data derive from a study of T cell responses to AZD1222 COVID-19 vaccine. Profiling relied on immunoSEQ multiplex PCR, and the TCRdb table lists in-frame clones only, not all of them. The table lists around 81,000 clones, more than 85% of them singletons. CDR1 is SSHAT, CDR2 FNYEAQ, per germline (reference sequence). The CDR3 has 15 residues. General observations from the study: Donors, mostly white British, included more females; clonal diversity was possibly underestimated.

The TCR comes from an adult who received the AZD1222 COVID-19 vaccine. The sequenced sample was peripheral blood, obtained 28 days after the second AZD1222 dose. The chain employs TRBV7-7 and TRBJ2-2; a possible D gene is TRBD1 (6 bases). The CDR3 bases are TGTGCTAGCAGGGAAACAGGGATCGGTACCGGGGAGCTGTTTTTT. Its translation is CASRETGIGTGELFF.